This T cell receptor beta chain was sequenced for a study of regulatory T cells in long-lasting Graves disease. The sample's time point: newly diagnosed GD, antithyroid drugs for less than 3 months. Preparation of the TCR library used RNA extracted from PBMCs. Trimming cost V 6 bases and J 4 bases; bases outside gene matches: 7. Germline V gene data show CDR1 as SNHLY and CDR2 as FYNNEI. CDR3 length: 14 residues. Assembly of TCR beta libraries relied on iRepertoire HTBI primers together with Arm-PCR of CDR3 regions. TCRdb used MiXCR to reprocess the multiplex PCR reads, holding one entry per CDR3 protein. This sample has approximately 270,000 distinct CDR3 sequences, with approximately 20% found just once. This clonotype turned up a few times. This sample also appeared in a second study, on T cells in Graves' hyperthyroidism and ophthalmopathy. From that study: HTBI primers drove first-round RT-PCR of the TCR CDR3.

This chain uses TRBV2 with TRBJ2-7, with 9 bases matching TRBD2. The specimen comprised peripheral blood mononuclear cells (PBMCs), sampled at new diagnosis, from a patient treated with antithyroid drugs. This TCR was sampled from a woman aged 25-40 years with Graves disease. As DNA, the CDR3 is TGTGCCAGCAGGAAGACTAGCGGAATATACGAGCAGTACTTC. Protein sequence: CASRKTSGIYEQYF.